This is a list of T cell receptor beta chains from one sample in a study of T cells expressing NK-cell markers. TCRdb re-called the 5' RACE reads and gives one entry per CDR3 protein, without DNA. The sample table sets out 350,000 to 500,000 distinct CDR3 sequences. Sequencing was carried out using blood T cells: a sorted CD56 or NKG2C T cell subset, CD4+ or CD8+ T cells, or bulk PBMC T cells (not recorded which). These receptors originate from a woman between 18 and 75 years old in good health. The CDR3 runs from the conserved cysteine through the conserved F or W. The order of the fields is J gene, V gene, CDR3 protein.

TRBJ2-7,TRBV11-1,CASSPGTSGSGSSYEQYF
TRBJ2-4,TRBV14,CASSPGAPYRDIQYF
TRBJ2-5,TRBV10-3,CAISGTPDGAYETQYF
TRBJ1-1,TRBV5-1,CASSEDRMNTEAFF
TRBJ2-1,TRBV29-1,CSVATAGGSSGEQFF
TRBJ1-5,TRBV21-1,CASPLGQGNQPQHF
TRBJ2-2,TRBV20-1,CSARGGRANTGELFF
TRBJ2-5,TRBV5-1,CASSLMEIETQYF
TRBJ1-2,TRBV6-1,CASSEESGWDGYTF
TRBJ2-3,TRBV28,CASTQDGGVTQYF
TRBJ1-2,TRBV5-1,CASSSLGTGPGYTF
TRBJ2-3,TRBV20-1,CSGEGLDTQYF
TRBJ1-2,TRBV6-1,CASSEAGAGAYGYTF
TRBJ2-3,TRBV4-3,CASSKEPAGALGTDTQYF
TRBJ1-5,TRBV2,CASSGRSNQPQHF
TRBJ2-5,TRBV12-5,CASGLPTGPGETQYF
TRBJ2-2,TRBV29-1,CSVATASTGELFF
TRBJ1-2,TRBV4-1,CASSQDRGYTF
TRBJ2-5,TRBV5-1,CASSHAWGGGEETQYF
TRBJ2-3,TRBV28,CATRQGRSTDTQYF
TRBJ2-7,TRBV4-2,CASSPGLAGGPWEQYF
TRBJ2-5,TRBV3-1,CASSQAQGAQYF